This TCR beta chain was identified during a study of cytomegalovirus exposure and HLA in healthy donors. On this clone: Antigen specificity is unknown.

CDR1 SGHVS and CDR2 FNYEAQ come from the germline V gene. The trim removed 5 bases at V and 3 bases at J, leaving 10 bases unmatched. The CDR3 spans 16 residues. General study findings and limits: Later analysis showed most CMV-associated TCR beta chains appearing HLA-restricted.

60 Vbeta and 13 Jbeta primers were used in PCR. In the study's own analysis: Tens of millions of unique TCR beta chains, roughly 11 million of them shared, were counted by a later analysis. Clones were sequenced by immunoSEQ multiplex PCR, and TCRdb holds only the in-frame ones, with some missing. V, J and clone size reflect that table, while D and trimming were determined from the DNA. In the table there are about 300,000 clones, 70% to 90% of which are singletons. Sequenced: PBMCs. V and J are TRBV7-6 and TRBJ2-1, with 7 bases identical to TRBD2. The TCR was taken from a man aged 40-50 years in good health and CMV-seropositive. The CDR3 protein is CASSLGPASGYNEQFF. In DNA, the CDR3 is TGTGCCAGCAGCCTCGGGCCGGCTAGCGGCTACAATGAGCAGTTCTTC.